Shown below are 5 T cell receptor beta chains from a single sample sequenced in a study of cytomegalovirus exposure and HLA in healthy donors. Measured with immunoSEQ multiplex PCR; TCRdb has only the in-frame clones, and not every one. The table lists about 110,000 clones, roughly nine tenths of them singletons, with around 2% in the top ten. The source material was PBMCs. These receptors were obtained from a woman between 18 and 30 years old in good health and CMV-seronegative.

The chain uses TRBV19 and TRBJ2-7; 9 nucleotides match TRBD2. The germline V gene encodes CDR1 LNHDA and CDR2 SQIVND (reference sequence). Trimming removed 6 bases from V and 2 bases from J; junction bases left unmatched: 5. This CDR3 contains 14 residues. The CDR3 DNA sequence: TGTGCCAGTAGCTTGACTAGCGGCCCCTACGAGCAGTACTTC. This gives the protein CASSLTSGPYEQYF.

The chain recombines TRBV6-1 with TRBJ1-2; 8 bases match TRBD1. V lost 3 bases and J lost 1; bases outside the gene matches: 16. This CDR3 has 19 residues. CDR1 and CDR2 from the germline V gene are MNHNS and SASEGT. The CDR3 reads CASSDPIAGGHSLNYGYTF. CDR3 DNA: TGTGCCAGCAGTGATCCAATCGCAGGGGGCCACTCCCTTAACTATGGCTACACCTTC.

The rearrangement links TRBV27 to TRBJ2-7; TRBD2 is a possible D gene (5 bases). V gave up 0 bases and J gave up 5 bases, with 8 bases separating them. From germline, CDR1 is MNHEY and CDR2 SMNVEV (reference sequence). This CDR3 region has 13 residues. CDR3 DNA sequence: TGTGCCAGCAGTTTATCTTCCGGGAACGAGCAGTACTTC. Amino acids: CASSLSSGNEQYF.

The CDR3 is CASSEPGQSNTEAFF. The CDR3 DNA is TGTGCCAGCAGTGAACCGGGACAGTCGAACACTGAAGCTTTCTTT. This chain uses TRBV25-1 with TRBJ1-1; TRBD1 matches 7 bases. The V gene's germline CDR1 is MGHDK and CDR2 SYGVNS. The CDR3 runs 15 residues. J was trimmed by 1 base and V by 2 bases; bases with no gene match: 4. The whole variable domain, filled in from reference TRBV25-1 and TRBJ1-1, reads EADIYQTPRYLVIGTGKKITLECSQTMGHDKMYWYQQDPGMELHLIHYSYGVNSTEKGDLSSESTVSRIRTEHFPLTLESARPSHTSQYLCASSEPGQSNTEAFFGQGTRLTVV.

Here the CDR3 reads CASSLSTGPDTQYF. The CDR3 DNA reads as TGTGCCAGCAGTTTATCTACAGGGCCAGATACGCAGTATTTT. This chain joins TRBV27 and TRBJ2-3, with a tentative D call TRBD1 (6 bases). Germline V CDR1 and CDR2: MNHEY, SMNVEV (reference sequence). V was trimmed by 0 bases and J by 4 bases, leaving 8 bases between them. CDR3 length: 14 residues.